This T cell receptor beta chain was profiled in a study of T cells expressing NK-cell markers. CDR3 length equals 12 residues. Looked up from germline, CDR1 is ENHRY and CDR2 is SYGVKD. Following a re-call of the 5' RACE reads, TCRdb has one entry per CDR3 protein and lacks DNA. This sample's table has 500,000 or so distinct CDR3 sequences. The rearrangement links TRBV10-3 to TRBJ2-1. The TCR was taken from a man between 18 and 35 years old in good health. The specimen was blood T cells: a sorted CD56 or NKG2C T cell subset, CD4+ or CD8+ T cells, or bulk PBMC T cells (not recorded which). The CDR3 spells CASRVGSDEQFF.